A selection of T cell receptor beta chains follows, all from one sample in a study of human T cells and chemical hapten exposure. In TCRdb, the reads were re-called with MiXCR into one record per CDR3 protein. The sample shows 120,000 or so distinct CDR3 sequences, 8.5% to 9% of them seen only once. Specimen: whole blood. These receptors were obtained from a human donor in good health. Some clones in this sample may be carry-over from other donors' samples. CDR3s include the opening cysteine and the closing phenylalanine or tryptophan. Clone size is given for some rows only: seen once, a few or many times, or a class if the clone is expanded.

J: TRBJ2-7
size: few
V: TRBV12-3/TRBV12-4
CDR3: CASAGREQYF

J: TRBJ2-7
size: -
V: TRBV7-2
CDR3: CASTPTSGAAYEQYF

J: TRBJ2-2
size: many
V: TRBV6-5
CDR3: CASSYGWTANTGELFF

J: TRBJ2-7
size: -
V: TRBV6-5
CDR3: CASSPDHYEQYF

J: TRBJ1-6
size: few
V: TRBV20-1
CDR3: CSARVDNNSPLHF

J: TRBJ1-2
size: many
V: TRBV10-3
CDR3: CAIRPGTDGYTF

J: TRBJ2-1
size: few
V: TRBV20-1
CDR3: CSAPRAGRPSSYNEQFF

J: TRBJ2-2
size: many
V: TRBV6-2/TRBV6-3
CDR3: CASSYLNTGELFF

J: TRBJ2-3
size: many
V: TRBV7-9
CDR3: CASSLGRASLTDTQYF

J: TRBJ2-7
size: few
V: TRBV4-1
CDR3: CASSHPRAGELREQYF